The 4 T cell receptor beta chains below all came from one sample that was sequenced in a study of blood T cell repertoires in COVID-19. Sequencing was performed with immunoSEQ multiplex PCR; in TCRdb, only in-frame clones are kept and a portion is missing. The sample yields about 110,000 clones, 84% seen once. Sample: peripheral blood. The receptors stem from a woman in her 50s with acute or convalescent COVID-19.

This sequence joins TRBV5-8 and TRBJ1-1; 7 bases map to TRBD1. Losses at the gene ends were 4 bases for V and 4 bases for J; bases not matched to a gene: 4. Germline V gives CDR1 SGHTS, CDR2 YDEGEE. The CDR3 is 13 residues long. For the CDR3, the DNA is TGTGCCAGCAGCCTCGACAGGGTCACTGAAGCTTTCTTT. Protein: CASSLDRVTEAFF.

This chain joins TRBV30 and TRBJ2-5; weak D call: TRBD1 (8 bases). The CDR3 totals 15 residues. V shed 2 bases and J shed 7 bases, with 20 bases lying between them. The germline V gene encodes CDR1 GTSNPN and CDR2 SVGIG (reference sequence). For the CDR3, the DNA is TGTGCCTGGAGTATAAGCGGGACAGGTGGAGGGACCCAGTACTTC. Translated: CAWSISGTGGGTQYF. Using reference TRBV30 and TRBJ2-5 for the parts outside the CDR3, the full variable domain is SQTIHQWPATLVQPVGSPLSLECTVEGTSNPNLYWYRQAAGRGLQLLFYSVGIGQISSEVPQNLSASRPQDRQFILSSKKLLLSDSGFYLCAWSISGTGGGTQYFGPGTRLLVL.

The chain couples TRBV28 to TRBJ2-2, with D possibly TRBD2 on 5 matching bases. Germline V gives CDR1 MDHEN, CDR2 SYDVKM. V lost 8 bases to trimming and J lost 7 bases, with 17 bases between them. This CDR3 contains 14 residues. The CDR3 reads CASRRGHANGELFF. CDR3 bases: TGTGCCAGCCGCCGAGGGCATGCCAACGGGGAGCTGTTTTTT. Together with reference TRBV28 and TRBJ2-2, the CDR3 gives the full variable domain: DVKVTQSSRYLVKRTGEKVFLECVQDMDHENMFWYRQDPGLGLRLIYFSYDVKMKEKGDIPEGYSVSREKKERFSLILESASTNQTSMYLCASRRGHANGELFFGEGSRLTVL.

CDR3 bases: TGTGCCAGCAGCCAAGGGGGGGGGCTAATTCGCGGAAAACTGTTTTTT. Its translation: CASSQGGGLIRGKLFF. J is TRBJ1-4 and V is TRBV5-4, with D perhaps TRBD1 (6 bases). The CDR3 runs 16 residues. The V and J ends lost 4 bases and 10 bases respectively, with 23 bases between them. Germline V gene sequence: CDR1 SGHNT, CDR2 YYREEE (reference sequence).